A single sample is the source of the 9 T cell receptor beta chains below, sequenced in a study of patients and donors after allogeneic stem cell transplantation. TCRdb passed the RT-PCR reads through MiXCR, listing each CDR3 protein once. The data contain 400,000 to 450,000 distinct CDR3 sequences, roughly 17% of them singletons. The sequencing sample was made of blood, either unsorted or a sorted T cell fraction (not recorded which). The receptors originated from a human donor who was either an allogeneic HSCT recipient or a stem cell or donor lymphocyte infusion donor (not recorded which). It is not recorded whose cells these are; they may come from a transplant donor.

This clonotype was recorded at least ten times. Here the CDR3 DNA reads TGCGCCAGCAGCTTGGAGGTCCTAGCGGGAGAGACCCAGTACTTC. Translation gives CASSLEVLAGETQYF. The V call is TRBV5-1, the J call TRBJ2-5, with TRBD2 matching 8 bases. The CDR3 contains 15 residues. V lost 0 bases and J lost 4; bases outside the gene matches: 5. Germline V CDR1 and CDR2: SGHRS, YFSETQ.

This clonotype was seen a handful of times. This sequence joins TRBV12-3 or TRBV12-4 and TRBJ1-6; no definite D call. The V and J ends lost 6 bases and 8 bases respectively, with 14 bases between them. The length of the CDR3 is 14 residues. DNA for the CDR3: TGTGCCAGCAGGGGGAGCCTGCATTATTCACCCCTCCACTTT. Amino acids: CASRGSLHYSPLHF.

The CDR3 coding sequence is TGCGCCAGCAGCCAATACTATTCGGGACCTTCCCTTGGGGATACGCAGTATTTT. Protein product: CASSQYYSGPSLGDTQYF. V is TRBV4-1 and J is TRBJ2-3; D is tentatively TRBD1 or TRBD2 (5 bases each). The CDR3 has 18 residues. CDR1 and CDR2 (germline): MGHRA, YSYEKL. V gave up 2 bases and J gave up 6 bases, with 24 bases separating them.

The chain links TRBV30 to TRBJ1-1, with D unresolved. Between the trimmed V and J ends, which lost 4 bases and 11 bases, there was a span of 14 bases. Germline V gives CDR1 GTSNPN, CDR2 SVGIG (reference sequence). This CDR3 has 11 residues. CDR3 sequence (DNA): TGTGCCTGGAATGCTGGGGTCGGCGCTTTCTTT. Residues: CAWNAGVGAFF.

This clonotype was seen a handful of times. The J gene is TRBJ1-5, the V gene TRBV4-1; 8 positions match TRBD1. The CDR3 totals 18 residues. V was clipped by 2 bases and J by 0 bases; unmatched bases: 9. CDR1 is MGHRA and CDR2 is YSYEKL in the germline V gene. The CDR3 DNA is TGCGCCAGCAGCCAACCCGGACAGGGAAGATATAGCAATCAGCCCCAGCATTTT. This translates into CASSQPGQGRYSNQPQHF.

V usage is TRBV5-1 and J usage is TRBJ2-6; possibly TRBD1 for D (6 bases). Trimming pared 2 bases from V and 3 bases from J, leaving 9 bases between. Germline V gene data show CDR1 as SGHRS and CDR2 as YFSETQ. The CDR3 is made up of 15 amino acids. The CDR3 sequence is CASSFRGYGANVLTF. CDR3 DNA: TGCGCCAGCAGCTTCAGGGGTTATGGGGCCAACGTCCTGACTTTC.

The rearrangement links TRBV6-1 to TRBJ1-2, with 8 bases identical to TRBD1. From germline, CDR1 is MNHNS and CDR2 SASEGT. The V segment lost 5 bases and the J segment 7 bases; nucleotides outside the gene matches: 9. CDR3 length: 14 amino acids. CDR3 protein: CASSKTQGAGGYTF. CDR3 sequence (DNA): TGTGCCAGCAGTAAAACTCAGGGGGCCGGTGGCTACACCTTC.

This clonotype has at least ten counts. The DNA for the CDR3 is TGTGCCAGCAGTTTAGCGCCGGGGGCAGGTACGCAGTATTTT. This sequence encodes CASSLAPGAGTQYF. The V call is TRBV12-3 or TRBV12-4, the J call TRBJ2-3, with D perhaps given as TRBD1 or TRBD2 (6 bases each). CDR3 length: 14 amino acids. The V and J ends lost 0 bases and 8 bases respectively, with 12 bases between them.

This clonotype appeared a few times. The rearrangement links TRBV7-8 to TRBJ2-7; 11 bases align to TRBD2. Germline V gene sequence: CDR1 SGHVS, CDR2 FQNEAQ. This CDR3 has 15 amino acids. The V gene end was trimmed by 5 bases and the J gene end by 2 bases; junction bases not matched to a gene: 5. CDR3 amino acids: CASSVTGLAAYEQYF. The CDR3 nucleotides read TGTGCCAGCAGCGTTACGGGACTAGCGGCCTACGAGCAGTACTTC.